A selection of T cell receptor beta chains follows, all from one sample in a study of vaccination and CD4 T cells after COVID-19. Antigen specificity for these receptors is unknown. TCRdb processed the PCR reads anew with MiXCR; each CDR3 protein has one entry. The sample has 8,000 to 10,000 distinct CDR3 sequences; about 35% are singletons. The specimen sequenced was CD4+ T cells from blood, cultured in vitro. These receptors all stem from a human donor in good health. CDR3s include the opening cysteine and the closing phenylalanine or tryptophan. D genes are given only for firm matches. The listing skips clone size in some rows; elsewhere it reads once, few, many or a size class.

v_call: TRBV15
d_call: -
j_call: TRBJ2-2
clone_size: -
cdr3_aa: CATSFLNTGELFF
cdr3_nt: TGTGCCACCAGCTTCCTGAACACCGGGGAGCTGTTTTTT

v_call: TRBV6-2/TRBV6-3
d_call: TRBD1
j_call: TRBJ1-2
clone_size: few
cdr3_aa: CASSGRQGANYGYTF
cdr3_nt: TGTGCCAGCAGTGGAAGACAGGGGGCTAACTATGGCTACACCTTC

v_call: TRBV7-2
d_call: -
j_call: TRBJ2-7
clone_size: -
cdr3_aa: CASSLGGQYEQYF
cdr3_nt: TGTGCCAGCAGCTTAGGGGGCCAGTACGAGCAGTACTTC

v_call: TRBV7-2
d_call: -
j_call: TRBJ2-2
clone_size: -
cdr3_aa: CASSFLPGSTGELFF
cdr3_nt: TGTGCCAGCAGCTTCCTCCCCGGGAGCACCGGGGAGCTGTTTTTT

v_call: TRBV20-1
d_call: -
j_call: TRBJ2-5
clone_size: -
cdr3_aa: CSAPRDTTTGTQYF
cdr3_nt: TGCAGTGCTCCTAGGGACACAACCACGGGGACCCAGTACTTC

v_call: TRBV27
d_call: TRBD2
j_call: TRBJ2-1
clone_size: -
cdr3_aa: CASSRTSGTSSYNEQFF
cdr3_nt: TGTGCCAGCAGCCGGACTAGCGGGACTTCCTCCTACAATGAGCAGTTCTTC

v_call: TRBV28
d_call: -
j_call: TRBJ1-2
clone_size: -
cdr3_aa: CASSTLQDYGYTF
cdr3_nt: TGTGCCTCCTCGACCCTTCAGGACTATGGCTACACCTTC

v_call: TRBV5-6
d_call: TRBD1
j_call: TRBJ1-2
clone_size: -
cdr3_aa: CASSLTGVDGYTF
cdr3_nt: TGTGCCAGCAGCTTGACAGGGGTTGATGGCTACACCTTC

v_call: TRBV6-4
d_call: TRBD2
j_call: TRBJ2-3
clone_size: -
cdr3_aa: CASSVHLGLATDTQYF
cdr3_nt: TGTGCCAGCAGTGTCCACTTGGGACTAGCCACAGATACGCAGTATTTT

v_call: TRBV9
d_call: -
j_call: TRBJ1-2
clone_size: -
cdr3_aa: CASSVEGLDYGYTF
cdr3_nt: TGTGCCAGCAGCGTAGAGGGGCTTGACTATGGCTACACCTTC

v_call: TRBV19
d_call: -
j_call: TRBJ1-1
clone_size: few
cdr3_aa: CASRTGAEAFF
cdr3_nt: TGTGCCAGTAGGACCGGGGCTGAAGCTTTCTTT

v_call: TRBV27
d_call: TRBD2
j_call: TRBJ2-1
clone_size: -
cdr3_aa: CASRLMVAGYNEQFF
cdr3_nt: TGTGCCAGCAGGCTTATGGTAGCGGGCTACAATGAGCAGTTCTTC

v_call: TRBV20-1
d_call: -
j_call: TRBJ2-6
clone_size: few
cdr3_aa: CSARDTRGDKAGANVLTF
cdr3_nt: TGCAGTGCTAGAGATACTAGAGGGGATAAGGCTGGGGCCAACGTCCTGACTTTC

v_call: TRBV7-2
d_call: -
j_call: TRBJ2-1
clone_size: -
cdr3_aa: CASSFMSGGNEQFF
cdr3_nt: TGTGCCAGCAGCTTCATGTCCGGGGGCAATGAGCAGTTCTTC

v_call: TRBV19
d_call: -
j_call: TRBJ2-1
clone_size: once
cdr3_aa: CASSPPRGVYGNEQFF
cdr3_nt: TGTGCCAGTAGTCCGCCACGAGGGGTATACGGAAATGAGCAGTTCTTC

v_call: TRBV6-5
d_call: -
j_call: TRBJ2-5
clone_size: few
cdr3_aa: CASSYERVMETQYF
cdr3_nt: TGTGCCAGCAGTTACGAGAGGGTAATGGAGACCCAGTACTTC

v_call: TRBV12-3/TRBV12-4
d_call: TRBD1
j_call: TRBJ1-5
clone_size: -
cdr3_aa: CASSLAHRGQEPQHF
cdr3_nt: TGTGCCAGCAGTTTAGCGCACAGGGGGCAAGAGCCCCAGCATTTT

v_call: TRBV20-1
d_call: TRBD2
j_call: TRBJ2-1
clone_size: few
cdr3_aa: CSASQLAGVTYNEQFF
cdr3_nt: TGCAGTGCTTCACAACTAGCGGGAGTAACCTACAATGAGCAGTTCTTC

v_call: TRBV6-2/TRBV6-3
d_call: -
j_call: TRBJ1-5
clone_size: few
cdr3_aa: CASANGRTGGNQPQHF
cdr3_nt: TGTGCCAGCGCCAATGGTCGTACAGGAGGCAATCAGCCCCAGCATTTT

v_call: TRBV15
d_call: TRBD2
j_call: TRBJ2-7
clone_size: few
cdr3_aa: CATSRAGGGRTYEQYF
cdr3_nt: TGTGCCACCAGCAGAGCGGGAGGCGGAAGGACCTACGAGCAGTACTTC

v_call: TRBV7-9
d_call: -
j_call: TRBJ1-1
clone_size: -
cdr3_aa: CASSFQGLGNTEAFF
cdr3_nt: TGTGCCAGCAGTTTTCAGGGGCTTGGGAACACTGAAGCTTTCTTT

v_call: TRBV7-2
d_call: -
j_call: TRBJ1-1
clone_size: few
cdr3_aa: CASSLAREGKAFF
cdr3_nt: TGTGCCAGCAGCTTAGCGCGGGAGGGTAAAGCTTTCTTT

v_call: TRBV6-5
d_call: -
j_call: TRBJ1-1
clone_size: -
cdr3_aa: CASSYRGARAEAFF
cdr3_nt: TGTGCCAGCAGTTACCGGGGGGCGCGGGCTGAAGCTTTCTTT

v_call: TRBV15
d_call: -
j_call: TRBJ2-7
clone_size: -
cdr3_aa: CATSRDREAYEQYF
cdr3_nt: TGTGCCACCAGCAGAGATCGGGAAGCCTACGAGCAGTACTTC

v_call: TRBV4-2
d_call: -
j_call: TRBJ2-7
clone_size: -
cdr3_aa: CASSQDRLAGPYEQYF
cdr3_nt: TGTGCCAGCAGCCAAGATCGGCTAGCTGGACCCTACGAGCAGTACTTC

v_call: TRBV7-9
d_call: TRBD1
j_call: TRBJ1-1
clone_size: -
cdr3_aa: CASSFVGQGAEAFF
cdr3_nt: TGTGCCAGCAGCTTCGTGGGACAGGGCGCTGAAGCTTTCTTT

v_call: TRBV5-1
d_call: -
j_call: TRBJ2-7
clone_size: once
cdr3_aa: CASSSSGADSYEQYF
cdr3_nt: TGCGCCAGCAGCTCGTCGGGGGCGGACTCCTACGAGCAGTACTTC

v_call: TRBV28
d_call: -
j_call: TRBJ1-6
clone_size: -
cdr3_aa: CASSFKRGGSGNSPLHF
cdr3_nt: TGTGCCAGCAGTTTTAAACGTGGCGGCTCCGGCAATTCACCCCTCCACTTT

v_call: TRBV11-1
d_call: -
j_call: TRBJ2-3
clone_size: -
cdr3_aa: CASSLVRTDTQYF
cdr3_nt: TGTGCCAGCAGCTTGGTAAGGACAGATACGCAGTATTTT

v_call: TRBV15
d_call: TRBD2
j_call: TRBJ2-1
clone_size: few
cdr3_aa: CATSGRLAGDRNEQFF
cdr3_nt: TGTGCCACCAGCGGCAGACTAGCGGGAGACCGGAATGAGCAGTTCTTC

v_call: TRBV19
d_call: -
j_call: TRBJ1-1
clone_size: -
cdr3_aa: CASSTSVWGVTEAFF
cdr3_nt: TGTGCCAGTAGTACCTCCGTGTGGGGAGTCACTGAAGCTTTCTTT

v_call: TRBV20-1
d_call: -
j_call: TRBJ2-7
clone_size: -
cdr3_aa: CSASPPLAGTYEQYF
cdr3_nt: TGCAGTGCTAGCCCCCCATTGGCAGGGACCTACGAGCAGTACTTC

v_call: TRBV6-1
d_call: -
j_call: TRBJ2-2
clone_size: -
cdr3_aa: CASGITGELFF
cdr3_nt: TGTGCCAGCGGGATCACCGGGGAGCTGTTTTTT

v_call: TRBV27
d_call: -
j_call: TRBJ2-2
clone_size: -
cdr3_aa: CASSPPGVNTGELFF
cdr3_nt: TGTGCCAGCAGCCCACCCGGGGTGAACACCGGGGAGCTGTTTTTT

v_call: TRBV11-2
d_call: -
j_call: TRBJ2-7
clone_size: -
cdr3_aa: CASSSSFGEQYF
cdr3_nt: TGTGCCAGCAGCTCAAGCTTTGGGGAGCAGTACTTC

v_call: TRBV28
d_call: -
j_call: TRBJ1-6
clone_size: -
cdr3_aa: CASSYPPSPLHF
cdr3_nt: TGTGCCAGCAGCTACCCTCCTTCACCCCTCCACTTT

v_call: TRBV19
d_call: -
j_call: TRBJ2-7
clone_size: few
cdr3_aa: CASSPGTVAEQYF
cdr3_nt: TGTGCCAGTAGTCCCGGGACTGTCGCCGAGCAGTACTTC

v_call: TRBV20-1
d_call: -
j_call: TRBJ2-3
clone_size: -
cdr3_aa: CSARIPLHSPDTQYF
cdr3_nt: TGCAGTGCTAGAATACCCTTGCACAGTCCAGATACGCAGTATTTT

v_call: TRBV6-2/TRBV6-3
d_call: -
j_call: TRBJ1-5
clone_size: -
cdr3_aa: CATNDPTGNQPQHF
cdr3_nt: TGTGCCACCAATGACCCTACAGGGAATCAGCCCCAGCATTTT

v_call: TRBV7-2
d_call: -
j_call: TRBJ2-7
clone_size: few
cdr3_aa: CASNSPRGRTSYEQYF
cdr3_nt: TGTGCCAGCAACTCCCCTAGGGGACGGACGTCCTACGAGCAGTACTTC

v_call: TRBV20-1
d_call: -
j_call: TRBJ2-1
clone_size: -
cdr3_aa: CSAPGYNEQFF
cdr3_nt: TGCAGTGCTCCGGGGTACAATGAGCAGTTCTTC

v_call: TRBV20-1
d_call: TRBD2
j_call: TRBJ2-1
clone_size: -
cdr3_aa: CSARLGRGSYNEQFF
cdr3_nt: TGCAGTGCTAGACTCGGGAGGGGTTCCTACAATGAGCAGTTCTTC

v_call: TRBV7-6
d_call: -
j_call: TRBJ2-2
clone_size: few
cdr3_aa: CASSLAQGGNTGELFF
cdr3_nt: TGTGCCAGCAGCTTAGCGCAAGGGGGGAACACCGGGGAGCTGTTTTTT

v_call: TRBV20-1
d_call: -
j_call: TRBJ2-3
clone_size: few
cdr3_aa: CSARDPRLSRTDTQYF
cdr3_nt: TGCAGTGCTAGAGATCCGAGACTTTCGAGGACAGATACGCAGTATTTT

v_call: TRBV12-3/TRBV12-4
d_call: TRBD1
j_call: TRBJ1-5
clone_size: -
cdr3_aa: CASSFRGRYQPQHF
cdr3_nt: TGTGCCAGCAGTTTCAGGGGGCGATATCAGCCCCAGCATTTT

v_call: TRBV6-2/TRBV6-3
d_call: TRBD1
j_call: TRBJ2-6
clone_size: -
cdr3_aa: CASSYSTGGVSGANVLTF
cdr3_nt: TGTGCCAGCAGTTACTCGACAGGGGGGGTCTCTGGGGCCAACGTCCTGACTTTC

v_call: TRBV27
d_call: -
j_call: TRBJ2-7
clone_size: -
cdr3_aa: CASRRGATYEQYF
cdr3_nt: TGTGCCAGCAGAAGGGGCGCGACCTACGAGCAGTACTTC

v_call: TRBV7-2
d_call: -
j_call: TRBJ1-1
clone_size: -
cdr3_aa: CASSLVDRGGTEAFF
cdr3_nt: TGTGCCAGCAGCTTAGTCGATAGGGGAGGGACTGAAGCTTTCTTT

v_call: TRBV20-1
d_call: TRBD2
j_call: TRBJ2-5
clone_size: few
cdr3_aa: CSGMAGGRAWETQYF
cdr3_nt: TGCAGTGGAATGGCTGGCGGGAGGGCCTGGGAGACCCAGTACTTC

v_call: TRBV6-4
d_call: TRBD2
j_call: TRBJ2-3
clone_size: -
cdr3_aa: CASSETSGSADTQYF
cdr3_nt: TGTGCCAGCAGTGAGACTAGCGGGAGCGCAGATACGCAGTATTTT

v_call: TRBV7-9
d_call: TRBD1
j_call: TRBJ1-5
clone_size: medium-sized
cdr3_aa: CASSARGGQPQHF
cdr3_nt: TGTGCCAGCAGCGCCAGGGGGGGGCAGCCCCAGCATTTT

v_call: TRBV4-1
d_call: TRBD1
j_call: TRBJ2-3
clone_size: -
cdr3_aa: CASSQDNTGGTDTQYF
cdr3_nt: TGCGCCAGCAGCCAAGATAACACAGGGGGCACAGATACGCAGTATTTT

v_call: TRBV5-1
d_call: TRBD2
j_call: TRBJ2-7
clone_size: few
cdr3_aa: CASSPRLAGSYEQYF
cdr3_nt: TGCGCCAGCAGCCCCCGACTAGCGGGATCCTACGAGCAGTACTTC

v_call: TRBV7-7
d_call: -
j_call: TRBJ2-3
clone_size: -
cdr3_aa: CASSLGSGDSDTQYF
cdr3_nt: TGTGCTAGCAGCTTAGGGTCGGGAGATTCGGATACGCAGTATTTT